What follows describes a single TCR beta chain. Its antigen is unidentified. V lost 3 bases, J lost 7 bases, and 2 bases stayed unmatched. Looked up from germline, CDR1 is SEHNR and CDR2 is FQNEAQ (reference sequence). The CDR3 runs 12 residues. The PCR used 60 Vbeta and 13 Jbeta primers. The protocol was immunoSEQ multiplex PCR, while the TCRdb copy is restricted to in-frame clones and leaves out a portion. The data contain about 130,000 clones, less than 85% of them singletons. The data were obtained in a study of cytomegalovirus exposure and HLA in healthy donors. Study-wide results and caveats: Within an earlier analysis, most TCR beta V segments proved productive either about 90% or about 30% of the time. A later analysis associated 15,000 to 20,000 TCR beta sequences with HLA alleles at a 0.05 false discovery rate.

The sequenced material came from PBMCs. The chain has TRBV7-9 and TRBJ2-7; 8 nucleotides line up with TRBD1. The sequence came from a man between 18 and 29 years old in good health and CMV-seropositive. CDR3 amino acids: CASSLDREEQYF. The CDR3 DNA sequence: TGTGCCAGCAGCTTGGACAGGGAAGAGCAGTACTTC.